The clone carrying this T cell receptor beta chain was seen just once. Study processing details: Amplification with reference gene primers provided the estimates of nucleated cell counts. Sequenced by immunoSEQ multiplex PCR; TCRdb stores in-frame clones only, minus some. V and J calls and clone size are those listed in that table; D and trimming were worked out from the DNA. Of over 85,000 clones listed, 70% to 90% are singletons. This sample is drawn from a study of blood T cell repertoires in COVID-19. At the level of the study: Both acute and convalescent COVID-19 samples were obtained from the United States, Italy and Spain. T cells, B-cell-depleted T cells, or PBMCs provided the cDNA or gDNA that served as material.

The TCR comes from a woman older than 75 with acute or convalescent COVID-19. The sample comprised peripheral blood.

DNA for the CDR3: TGTGCCAGAAGCCATCCTCCCCGACTAGCGGGGGTAGATACGCAGTATTTT. Protein product: CARSHPPRLAGVDTQYF. The chain carries TRBV5-3 and TRBJ2-3; TRBD2 matches 12 bases. TRBV5-3 is treated as an ORF (open reading frame) with a function not yet certain. The J segment lost 5 bases and the V segment lost 4 bases, leaving 11 bases of the junction unmatched. There are 17 residues in the CDR3.